These 20 T cell receptor beta chains came from one sample sequenced in a study of blood T cell repertoires in COVID-19. This table comes from immunoSEQ multiplex PCR, and its TCRdb copy is limited to in-frame clones, with some not included. The table shows 210,000 or so clones, with 89% occurring only once. The source material was peripheral blood. Every receptor here comes from a middle-aged man with acute or convalescent COVID-19.

The J gene is TRBJ2-3, the V gene TRBV11-2; 8 bases are shared with TRBD2. The CDR3 contains 17 residues. Per germline, CDR1 SGHAT and CDR2 FQNNGV. J lost 0 bases, V lost 1 base, and 6 bases had no gene match. The CDR3 protein is CASSLGPTSVSTDTQYF. The CDR3 coding sequence is TGTGCCAGCAGCTTAGGTCCGACTAGCGTAAGCACAGATACGCAGTATTTT.

This chain uses TRBV30 with TRBJ1-5; no clear D gene. The CDR3 totals 13 residues. Trimming shortened V by 0 bases and J by 8 bases, and 11 bases separated the two germline ends. Per the germline V gene, CDR1 is GTSNPN and CDR2 is SVGIG (reference sequence). The chain's CDR3 is CAWSVSYGEPQHF. The CDR3 DNA is TGTGCCTGGAGTGTAAGTTACGGGGAGCCCCAGCATTTT.

This clone was observed a single time. V is TRBV6-2 or TRBV6-3 and J is TRBJ2-7, with 10 bases matching TRBD1. V trimming: 4 bases; J trimming: 6 bases; junction bases outside the gene matches: 9. This CDR3 contains 15 residues. Germline V gene sequence: CDR1 MNHEY, CDR2 SVGEGT. This CDR3 is CASSSTGTGVAEQYF. CDR3 sequence (DNA): TGTGCCAGCAGTTCCACCGGGACAGGGGTCGCCGAGCAGTACTTC.

This clone appeared a single time. The CDR3 spells CASSSPGRPGAEQYF. The CDR3 region has the DNA TGTGCCAGCAGCTCTCCAGGGAGGCCTGGGGCCGAGCAGTACTTC. This chain joins TRBV5-4 and TRBJ2-7; weak D call: TRBD2 (6 bases). The germline gives CDR1 SGHNT, CDR2 YYREEE (reference sequence). The CDR3 extends over 15 amino acids. The ends were cut back, 3 bases at V and 6 bases at J, with 19 bases in the middle.

The CDR3 DNA sequence: TGTGCCAGCAGCCCTGAGTACCGCTCCTACGAGCAGTACTTC. As protein: CASSPEYRSYEQYF. The gene calls are TRBV6-2 or TRBV6-3 and TRBJ2-7; D is uncertain. CDR3 length: 14 residues. Deletions cut 6 bases from V and 0 bases from J, with 12 bases between. CDR1 is MNHEY and CDR2 is SVGEGT in the germline V gene.

The rearrangement uses TRBV11-2 and TRBJ1-4, with 8 bases aligning to TRBD1. The CDR3 has 15 residues. V was clipped by 7 bases and J by 4 bases; unmatched bases: 8. Germline V gene sequence: CDR1 SGHAT, CDR2 FQNNGV. The CDR3 region is CASTPRTGNNEKLFF. CDR3 nucleotide sequence: TGTGCCAGCACCCCTCGGACAGGGAATAATGAAAAACTGTTTTTT. Based on the CDR3 plus reference TRBV11-2 and TRBJ1-4, the full variable domain is EAGVAQSPRYKIIEKRQSVAFWCNPISGHATLYWYQQILGQGPKLLIQFQNNGVVDDSQLPKDRFSAERLKGVDSTLKIQPAKLEDSAVYLCASTPRTGNNEKLFFGSGTQLSVL.

V is TRBV19 and J is TRBJ2-1; 10 positions agree with TRBD2. The V segment lost 5 bases and the J segment 4 bases; nucleotides outside the gene matches: 11. Germline V gene sequence: CDR1 LNHDA, CDR2 SQIVND (reference sequence). This CDR3 is built from 17 residues. The CDR3 DNA reads TGTGCCAGTAGTTCGGCAGCGGGGGGGCCGTGGTACAATGAGCAGTTCTTC. Translation gives CASSSAAGGPWYNEQFF.

DNA for the CDR3: TGTGCCAGCAGCTTAGGGTGGGGCTTTTCCTCCTACGAGCAGTACTTC. It is translated as CASSLGWGFSSYEQYF. The V and J genes are TRBV7-2 and TRBJ2-7, with D possibly being TRBD1 (5 bases). V was cut by 1 base and J by 0 bases, with 13 bases left in between. CDR1 SGHTA and CDR2 FQGNSA come from the germline V gene. The length of the CDR3 is 16 residues.

The chain links TRBV7-2 to TRBJ1-2; perhaps TRBD1 as D (6 bases). Germline V gives CDR1 SGHTA, CDR2 FQGNSA. V gave up 1 base and J gave up 8 bases, with 20 bases separating them. The CDR3 length is 16 residues. This chain's CDR3 is CASSLVGVRGPMGYTF. In DNA, the CDR3 is TGTGCCAGCAGCTTAGTGGGGGTCAGGGGACCTATGGGCTACACCTTC.

The chain joins TRBV6-1 to TRBJ2-5; maybe TRBD1 (6 bases). Trimming removed 4 bases at V and 2 bases at J, with 20 bases between. Looked up from germline, CDR1 is MNHNS and CDR2 is SASEGT. The CDR3 contains 17 residues. The CDR3 nucleotides are TGTGCCAGCAGTGCTTCATGGGGCTTAGGGGGACAAGAGACCCAGTACTTC. It codes for CASSASWGLGGQETQYF.

This chain joins TRBV29-1 and TRBJ2-4; 8 nucleotides agree with TRBD1. The CDR3 totals 11 residues. Germline CDR1 and CDR2: SQVTM and ANQGSEA. J was trimmed by 7 bases and V by 6 bases; bases with no gene match: 2. The CDR3: CSVWTGNIQYF. CDR3 nucleotides: TGCAGCGTCTGGACAGGGAACATTCAGTACTTC.

This rearrangement joins TRBV5-1 to TRBJ2-7; TRBD2 matches at 8 bases. V lost 5 bases and J lost 0; bases outside the gene matches: 4. Germline V CDR1 and CDR2: SGHRS, YFSETQ. The CDR3 has 14 amino acids. The CDR3 DNA follows: TGCGCCAGCAGTTTTAGCGGGGACTCCTACGAGCAGTACTTC. This gives the protein CASSFSGDSYEQYF. The entire variable domain, with the rest obtained from reference TRBV5-1 and TRBJ2-7, is as follows: KAGVTQTPRYLIKTRGQQVTLSCSPISGHRSVSWYQQTPGQGLQFLFEYFSETQRNKGNFPGRFSGRQFSNSRSEMNVSTLELGDSALYLCASSFSGDSYEQYFGPGTRLTVT.

The rearrangement links TRBV5-1 to TRBJ2-5; a weak D match, TRBD2 (6 bases). The CDR3 is made up of 14 amino acids. Germline V gives CDR1 SGHRS, CDR2 YFSETQ. Trimming pared 3 bases from V and 2 bases from J, leaving 11 bases between. CDR3 DNA sequence: TGCGCCAGCAGCTCCGGTGGGGGGCAAGAGACCCAGTACTTC. Protein product: CASSSGGGQETQYF.

This clone was observed a single time. The chain links TRBV5-4 to TRBJ2-3; TRBD2 matches at 12 bases. The germline CDR1 and CDR2 sequences are SGHNT and YYREEE (reference sequence). The V segment lost 0 bases and the J segment 10 bases; nucleotides outside the gene matches: 6. The CDR3 runs 15 residues. CDR3 sequence reads: CASSLVTWTSGAQYF. In nucleotides, the CDR3 is TGTGCCAGCAGCTTGGTAACTTGGACTAGCGGGGCGCAGTATTTT. Drawing the rest from reference TRBV5-4 and TRBJ2-3, the complete variable domain is ETGVTQSPTHLIKTRGQQVTLRCSSQSGHNTVSWYQQALGQGPQFIFQYYREEENGRGNFPPRFSGLQFPNYSSELNVNALELDDSALYLCASSLVTWTSGAQYFGPGTRLTVL.

The V and J genes are TRBV5-1 and TRBJ2-2; 9 bases line up with TRBD2. The V segment lost 0 bases and the J segment 3 bases; nucleotides outside the gene matches: 3. The CDR3 is 16 amino acids. CDR1 is SGHRS, CDR2 YFSETQ, per germline. The CDR3 DNA is TGCGCCAGCAGCTTGGTTGGCGGGGGGGACACCGGGGAGCTGTTTTTT. This translates into CASSLVGGGDTGELFF.

The chain links TRBV7-2 to TRBJ1-6, with D maybe TRBD1 (5 bases). Germline CDR1 and CDR2: SGHTA and FQGNSA. The CDR3 length is 15 residues. Trimming cost V 1 base and J 5 bases, with 9 bases left between them. CDR3 sequence: CASSLGQGNNSPLHF. Written as DNA, the CDR3 is TGTGCCAGCAGCTTAGGGCAGGGTAATAATTCACCCCTCCACTTT.

The chain recombines TRBV6-2 or TRBV6-3 with TRBJ1-1, with D possibly being TRBD1 (5 bases). Between the trimmed V and J ends, which lost 3 bases and 6 bases, there was a span of 14 bases. Germline V CDR1 and CDR2: MNHEY, SVGEGT. The CDR3 totals 14 residues. In nucleotides, the CDR3 is TGTGCCAGCAGTTATTCCTCAGGGCAGCCTGAAGCTTTCTTT. Its translation is CASSYSSGQPEAFF.

With regard to this clone: Compared with germline, one end of the junction differs, possibly owing to a read error. V usage is TRBV28 and J usage is TRBJ1-4; 7 bases agree with TRBD1. CDR1 is MDHEN, CDR2 SYDVKM, per germline. There are 13 residues in the CDR3. The CDR3 DNA follows: TGTGCCAGCAGTTCCCCCGCCCGTCCAAGGGGGCTTTTT. As protein: CASSSPARPRGLF.

The gene calls are TRBV18 and TRBJ2-5; 7 nucleotides agree with TRBD1. Germline CDR1 KGHSH, CDR2 LQKENI. The V segment lost 5 bases and the J segment 3 bases; nucleotides outside the gene matches: 9. CDR3 length: 15 residues. CDR3 residues: CASSAYLGTEETQYF. CDR3 DNA: TGTGCCAGCTCAGCATACCTCGGGACAGAAGAGACCCAGTACTTC.

This chain links TRBV5-4 with TRBJ2-5; 8 bases are shared with TRBD1. CDR1 is SGHNT, CDR2 YYREEE, per germline (reference sequence). J gave up 4 bases and V 2 bases, and 4 bases lay outside the gene matches. This CDR3 comprises 14 residues. The CDR3 reads CASSLDRGRETQYF. The CDR3 nucleotides read TGTGCCAGCAGCTTAGACAGGGGAAGAGAGACCCAGTACTTC. Supplemented by reference TRBV5-4 and TRBJ2-5, the full variable domain reads ETGVTQSPTHLIKTRGQQVTLRCSSQSGHNTVSWYQQALGQGPQFIFQYYREEENGRGNFPPRFSGLQFPNYSSELNVNALELDDSALYLCASSLDRGRETQYFGPGTRLLVL.